A selection of T cell receptor beta chains follows, all from one sample in a study of Ad26.COV2.S vaccination and SARS-CoV-2 variants. Libraries were prepared by immunoSEQ multiplex PCR; TCRdb keeps only in-frame clonotypes and omits some of them. The table records approximately 340,000 clones, 80% to 90% of them present only once. The sequencing here drew on peripheral blood, taken in a trial of Ad26.COV2.S vaccine versus placebo. The receptor set was obtained from a person between 18 and 60 years old who received the Ad26.COV2.S COVID-19 vaccine or a placebo. Each CDR3 is given with its conserved first and last residue. The D gene is left open where the match is weak. Rows may omit the clone size; those that give it use once, few, many or a size class.

TRBV29-1	TRBJ1-2	-	-	13	TGCAGCGTTGAAGTTCTCGGTCCTGATGGCTACACCTTC	CSVEVLGPDGYTF
TRBV13	TRBJ2-1	-	-	16	TGTGCCAGCAGCTCCCCGGCGGGAATAACTTACAATGAGCAGTTCTTC	CASSSPAGITYNEQFF
TRBV24-1	TRBJ1-1	-	-	12	TGTGCCACCAGTGCCCGAGAGGGAAAGGCTTTCTTT	CATSAREGKAFF
TRBV9	TRBJ2-7	-	-	14	TGTGCCAGCAGCGTAGCAGGGGCAGCTTACGAGCAGTACTTC	CASSVAGAAYEQYF
TRBV12-5	TRBJ2-7	-	-	17	TGTGCTAGTGGTTCCTCCGGAACAGTGGGCCCCCTTAACGAGCAGTACTTC	CASGSSGTVGPLNEQYF
TRBV29-1	TRBJ1-5	-	-	13	TGCAGCGTCTCCGAATCTAGCAATCAGCCCCAGCATTTT	CSVSESSNQPQHF
TRBV5-4	TRBJ1-2	-	-	16	TGTGCCAGCAGCTTGGGTACAGGCCTCGGGGCCTATGGCTACACCTTC	CASSLGTGLGAYGYTF
TRBV28	TRBJ2-4	-	TRBD2	14	TGTGCCAGCAGGACTAGCGGGACGAAAAACATTCAGTACTTC	CASRTSGTKNIQYF
TRBV20-1	TRBJ1-1	-	-	11	TGCAGTGCCGAGCCAACCCATGAAGCTTTCTTT	CSAEPTHEAFF
TRBV18	TRBJ2-3	once	TRBD2	16	TGTGCCAGCTCACAACTAGCGGGAGGGCCTATGGATACGCAGTATTTT	CASSQLAGGPMDTQYF
TRBV5-1	TRBJ2-2	-	-	15	TGCGCCAGCAGCTTGGGGGGGCGAGACACCGGGGAGCTGTTTTTT	CASSLGGRDTGELFF
TRBV14	TRBJ2-1	once	TRBD2	15	TGTGCCAGCAGCCAAGGGCGGGAGCGATACAATGAGCAGTTCTTC	CASSQGRERYNEQFF
TRBV28	TRBJ2-7	-	-	13	TGTGCCAGCAGCCTGGGACTGGATTACGAGCAGTACTTC	CASSLGLDYEQYF
TRBV6-2/TRBV6-3	TRBJ1-1	-	TRBD1	17	TGTGCCAGCAGTTACTCGAATCGACAGGGAAAGAACACTGAAGCTTTCTTT	CASSYSNRQGKNTEAFF
TRBV4-1	TRBJ1-5	-	TRBD1	19	TGCGCCAGCAGCCAAGGAAGATTGGGGGACAGGCCTCGCAATCAGCCCCAGCATTTT	CASSQGRLGDRPRNQPQHF
TRBV29-1	TRBJ2-3	-	-	14	TGCAGCGTTGTCCCGGGGGGCCACGGAGATACGCAGTATTTT	CSVVPGGHGDTQYF
TRBV19	TRBJ2-1	-	-	15	TGTGCCAGTAGCCGTCTGGGGGGGCTCAATAATGAGCAGTTCTTC	CASSRLGGLNNEQFF
TRBV29-1	TRBJ2-5	-	-	12	TGCAGCGTTGCAAGGCAGAAAGAGACCCAGTACTTC	CSVARQKETQYF
TRBV18	TRBJ2-2	-	-	11	TGTGCCAGCTCTAAGACCGGGGAGCTGTTTTTT	CASSKTGELFF
TRBV18	TRBJ1-1	few	-	14	TGTGCCAGCTCACCCGGCGCGGGGTACACTGAAGCTTTCTTT	CASSPGAGYTEAFF
TRBV5-6	TRBJ2-3	-	-	14	TGTGCCAGCAGCTTTCCTGGCCTGAGAGATACGCAGTATTTT	CASSFPGLRDTQYF
TRBV14	TRBJ1-1	-	-	13	TGTGCCAGCAGCCAAGAGTACAGGGCGACAGCTTTCTTT	CASSQEYRATAFF
TRBV6-5	TRBJ2-7	-	-	15	TGTGCCAGCAGTTACTCCCTGGACAGTTGGTACGAGCAGTACTTC	CASSYSLDSWYEQYF
TRBV4-1	TRBJ2-1	few	TRBD2	16	TGCGCCAGCAGCCAAGAAGGGAGGGCCAGTTATGATGAGCAGTTCTTC	CASSQEGRASYDEQFF